What follows is one T cell receptor beta chain and its context. The V gene lost 3 bases and the J gene lost 8 bases, with 16 bases spanning the gap. This CDR3 spans 14 amino acids. Germline CDR1 LNHDA, CDR2 SQIVND (reference sequence). These data belong to a study of blood T cell repertoires in COVID-19. Study overall: PBMCs, B-cell-depleted T cells, or T cells provided the cDNA or gDNA that made up the material.

The protocol was immunoSEQ multiplex PCR, while the TCRdb copy is restricted to in-frame clones and leaves out a portion. The sample consists of approximately 470,000 clones, approximately 86% of them appearing once. The sequenced sample was PBMCs or T cells enriched from blood (not recorded which). V and J are TRBV19 and TRBJ1-2; tentative D call: TRBD1 (6 bases). The sequence was obtained from a woman younger than 30 who had recovered from COVID-19. CDR3 nucleotides: TGTGCCAGTAGTATCACCGGAAGGACAGACGGCTACACCTTC. Translation gives CASSITGRTDGYTF.